This section outlines one T cell receptor (beta chain) sequence together with its context. One end of the junction fails to match germline, which may point to a read error. This sample was taken from a study of technical replicates of blood from several donors. Libraries were prepared by immunoSEQ multiplex PCR; TCRdb keeps only in-frame clonotypes and omits some of them. The repertoire has about 11,000 clones, approximately 94% of them found once; the top ten carry 7% to 8.5%. The clonotype was recovered from a human donor in good health. Sequencing input: PBMCs.

CDR3 bases: TGTGCCAGCAGTCTATCCGGGACTATAACAGATACGCAGTATTTT. Protein product: CASSLSGTITDTQYF. The chain employs TRBV27 and TRBJ2-3, with 7 bases that match TRBD2. The CDR3 loop spans 15 amino acids. The germline V gene has CDR1 MNHEY and CDR2 SMNVEV (reference sequence).